The 20 T cell receptor beta chains reported below all come from one sample, sequenced in a study of PD-L1 blockade in urothelial cancer. Here immunoSEQ multiplex PCR was the method, and the copy in TCRdb shows in-frame clones only, minus some. Among about 29,000 clones, roughly 86% were seen once, and the ten largest hold about 1.7%. Source: PBMCs, taken around atezolizumab (anti-PD-L1) treatment. All receptors come from a middle-aged man with urothelial cancer.

The V and J genes are TRBV4-1 and TRBJ2-3; TRBD2 might be the D (5 bases). This CDR3 has 14 residues. Deletions cut 1 base from V and 0 bases from J, with 5 bases between. Germline values: CDR1 MGHRA, CDR2 YSYEKL. The CDR3 coding sequence is TGCGCCAGCAGCCAAGGAGGGAGCACAGATACGCAGTATTTT. It encodes CASSQGGSTDTQYF.

This sequence joins TRBV28 and TRBJ2-6, with TRBD1 identical over 8 bases. J was trimmed by 0 bases and V by 6 bases; bases with no gene match: 13. In germline, CDR1 is MDHEN, CDR2 SYDVKM. This CDR3 has 19 amino acids. The CDR3 region is CASRTLTGAPLSGANVLTF. CDR3 sequence (DNA): TGTGCCAGCAGAACTCTGACAGGGGCCCCCCTCTCTGGGGCCAACGTCCTGACTTTC. The variable domain in full, completed from reference TRBV28 and TRBJ2-6, reads DVKVTQSSRYLVKRTGEKVFLECVQDMDHENMFWYRQDPGLGLRLIYFSYDVKMKEKGDIPEGYSVSREKKERFSLILESASTNQTSMYLCASRTLTGAPLSGANVLTFGAGSRLTVL.

The gene calls are TRBV10-3 and TRBJ2-1, with 7 bases identical to TRBD2. Trimming took 7 bases from V and 0 from J; bases not matched to a gene: 9. CDR3 length equals 16 residues. CDR1 is ENHRY and CDR2 is SYGVKD in the germline V gene. CDR3 sequence reads: CAITADGGSSYNEQFF. The CDR3, as DNA: TGTGCCATCACCGCGGACGGCGGGAGCTCCTACAATGAGCAGTTCTTC.

This chain joins TRBV28 and TRBJ1-1, with a weak D call TRBD1 (6 bases). Germline V lookup: CDR1 MDHEN, CDR2 SYDVKM. V was cut by 2 bases and J by 1 base, with 11 bases left in between. CDR3 length: 15 amino acids. CDR3 in DNA: TGTGCCAGCAGTTTAGGGGGCCGGGGGAACACTGAAGCTTTCTTT. Its protein product is CASSLGGRGNTEAFF.

The rearrangement links TRBV4-3 to TRBJ2-3, with 15 bases aligning to TRBD2. The CDR3 has 18 amino acids. Unmatched junction bases numbered 6, after V lost 1 base and J lost 4 bases. Germline CDR1 LGHNA, CDR2 YSLEER. The DNA of the CDR3 is TGCGCCAGCAGCCAAGCCTACGGACTAGCGGGAGGGGCAGATACGCAGTATTTT. Its translation: CASSQAYGLAGGADTQYF.

The chain carries TRBV6-1 and TRBJ1-4; TRBD1 might be the D (6 bases). This CDR3 is 15 amino acids long. Germline CDR1 MNHNS, CDR2 SASEGT. Trimming stripped 5 bases from V and 10 bases from J, with 20 bases between. CDR3 nucleotide sequence: TGTGCCAGCAGTTTGGACAGCGCGGGGGGCGGAAAACTGTTTTTT. Translating it yields CASSLDSAGGGKLFF.

The V and J genes are TRBV28 and TRBJ2-3; 8 bases map to TRBD2. From germline, CDR1 is MDHEN and CDR2 SYDVKM. V trimming: 10 bases; J trimming: 4 bases; junction bases outside the gene matches: 7. CDR3 length: 13 amino acids. CDR3 coding DNA: TGTGCCACCCGAGCGGGAGCGTCAGATACGCAGTATTTT. This translates into CATRAGASDTQYF.

The chain recombines TRBV18 with TRBJ1-5; TRBD1 matches 7 bases. Germline V gene sequence: CDR1 KGHSH, CDR2 LQKENI. J lost 3 bases, V lost 4 bases, and 6 bases had no gene match. The CDR3 totals 15 residues. CDR3 sequence: CASSRTGGINQPQHF. DNA for the CDR3: TGTGCCAGCTCACGGACAGGCGGAATCAATCAGCCCCAGCATTTT.

Written as DNA, the CDR3 is TGTGCCAGCAGTCTAGCGGGGCTGGCAGATACGCAGTATTTT. Its translation: CASSLAGLADTQYF. The V and J genes are TRBV11-3 and TRBJ2-3; TRBD2 agrees at 9 bases. CDR3 length: 14 amino acids. Germline CDR1 SGHNT, CDR2 YENEEA. The junction had 5 bases not matched to a gene; V was cut back by 6 bases and J by 4 bases.

V usage is TRBV7-2 and J usage is TRBJ1-5; 8 bases agree with TRBD1. The J segment lost 4 bases and the V segment lost 4 bases, leaving 9 bases of the junction unmatched. The CDR3 consists of 16 residues. The germline V gene encodes CDR1 SGHTA and CDR2 FQGNSA. The CDR3 region is CASSSNRGINNQPQHF. The CDR3 coding sequence is TGTGCCAGCAGCTCTAACAGGGGGATAAATAATCAGCCCCAGCATTTT.

The rearrangement links TRBV15 to TRBJ1-5; tentative D call: TRBD1 (6 bases). The germline V and J ends were trimmed by 5 bases and 4 bases, with 15 bases remaining between them. The length of the CDR3 is 15 residues. The V gene's germline CDR1 is LNHNV and CDR2 YYDKDF (reference sequence). The DNA for the CDR3 is TGTGCCACCAGCCAGGGGTCTTGGACGAATCAGCCCCAGCATTTT. Its protein product is CATSQGSWTNQPQHF. Complete variable domain (other parts from reference TRBV15 and TRBJ1-5): DAMVIQNPRYQVTQFGKPVTLSCSQTLNHNVMYWYQQKSSQAPKLLFHYYDKDFNNEADTPDNFQSRRPNTSFCFLDIRSPGLGDTAMYLCATSQGSWTNQPQHFGDGTRLSIL.

The J gene is TRBJ2-1, the V gene TRBV10-1; TRBD1 is a possible D gene (6 bases). The CDR3 contains 17 residues. V lost 0 bases, J lost 3 bases, and 15 bases lay in between. Germline lookup yields CDR1 WNHNN and CDR2 SYGVQD (reference sequence). In nucleotides, the CDR3 is TGCGCCAGCAGTGAGTCGAGACAGGTCACGAACTACAATGAGCAGTTCTTC. Its protein is CASSESRQVTNYNEQFF.

The chain carries TRBV30 and TRBJ1-5; D may be TRBD1 (6 bases). This CDR3 comprises 16 residues. V lost 2 bases and J 2 bases, leaving 16 bases between the germline ends. Germline values: CDR1 GTSNPN, CDR2 SVGIG (reference sequence). The CDR3 nucleotides are TGTGCCTGGAGTACCTCCGGGGGGCGCGGCAATCAGCCCCAGCATTTT. Its translation: CAWSTSGGRGNQPQHF.

The CDR3: CASSLTGTGVAKNIQYF. Written as DNA, the CDR3 is TGTGCCAGCAGCTTAACTGGGACAGGGGTAGCCAAAAACATTCAGTACTTC. The chain has TRBV7-3 and TRBJ2-4; 10 bases map to TRBD1. From germline, CDR1 is SGHTA and CDR2 FQGTGA. This CDR3 has 17 residues. V shed 0 bases, J shed 0 bases, and the junction held 2 bases outside the gene matches.

The chain couples TRBV28 to TRBJ1-1; the match to TRBD1 covers 7 bases. There are 12 residues in the CDR3. Germline trimming cut 5 bases from V and 7 bases from J; bases unmatched to any gene: 4. CDR1 and CDR2 (germline): MDHEN, SYDVKM. The CDR3 DNA follows: TGTGCCAGCAGTACCCAGGGGGTTGAAGCTTTCTTT. Protein: CASSTQGVEAFF.

As to this clone: Other DNA sequences from this sample encode an identical CDR3 as well. V is TRBV5-6 and J is TRBJ1-5; D is undetermined. CDR3 length equals 13 residues. V gave up 4 bases and J gave up 3 bases, with 8 bases separating them. Germline CDR1 reads SGHDT; CDR2 reads YYEEEE. The CDR3 nucleotides read TGTGCCAGCAGCCCAGGCAACAATCAGCCCCAGCATTTT. Residues: CASSPGNNQPQHF.

The J gene is TRBJ2-1, the V gene TRBV6-6; maybe TRBD2 (5 bases). The V and J ends lost 4 bases and 3 bases respectively, with 13 bases between them. CDR1 is MNHNY, CDR2 SVGAGI, per germline (reference sequence). The CDR3 consists of 15 residues. The CDR3 spells CASSSHGGFYNEQFF. CDR3 in DNA: TGTGCCAGCAGTTCCCATGGCGGGTTCTACAATGAGCAGTTCTTC.

The rearrangement links TRBV10-1 to TRBJ1-1; D might be TRBD1 (6 bases). This CDR3 has 16 residues. Germline-derived CDR1 and CDR2 are WNHNN and SYGVQD (reference sequence). The V end lost 0 bases, the J end lost 2 bases, and 13 bases lay between the germline ends. CDR3 amino acids: CASSESVPGDNTEAFF. CDR3 DNA sequence: TGCGCCAGCAGTGAGTCGGTCCCAGGGGACAACACTGAAGCTTTCTTT.

The chain combines TRBV10-1 with TRBJ1-1; 8 bases are shared with TRBD1. The V gene's germline CDR1 is WNHNN and CDR2 SYGVQD (reference sequence). The junction had 4 bases not matched to a gene; V was cut back by 6 bases and J by 1 base. The length of the CDR3 is 14 residues. CDR3 residues: CASRKDRANTEAFF. The DNA of the CDR3 is TGCGCCAGCAGGAAGGACAGGGCGAACACTGAAGCTTTCTTT.

The V call is TRBV10-3, the J call TRBJ2-1; a weak D match, TRBD2 (6 bases). This CDR3 contains 15 residues. V was cut by 6 bases and J by 1 base, with 13 bases left in between. Looked up from germline, CDR1 is ENHRY and CDR2 is SYGVKD. This CDR3 is CAIRPGLASYNEQFF. CDR3 DNA: TGTGCCATCAGACCGGGACTCGCTTCCTACAATGAGCAGTTCTTC.